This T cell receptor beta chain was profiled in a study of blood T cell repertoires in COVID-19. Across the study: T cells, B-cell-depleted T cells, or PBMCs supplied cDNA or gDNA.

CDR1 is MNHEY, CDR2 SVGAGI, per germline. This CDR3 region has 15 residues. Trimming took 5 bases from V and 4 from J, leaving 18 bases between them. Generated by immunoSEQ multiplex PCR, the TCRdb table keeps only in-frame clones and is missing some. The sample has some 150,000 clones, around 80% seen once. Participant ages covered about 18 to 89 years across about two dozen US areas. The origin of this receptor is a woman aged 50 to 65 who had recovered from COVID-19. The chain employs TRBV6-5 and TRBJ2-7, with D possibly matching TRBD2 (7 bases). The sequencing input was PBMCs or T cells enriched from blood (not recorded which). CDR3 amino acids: CASSPVGGRWYEQYF. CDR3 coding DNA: TGTGCCAGCAGTCCCGTCGGGGGGCGATGGTACGAGCAGTACTTC.